Listed below are T cell receptor beta chains from one sample, sequenced in a study of blood T cell dynamics during melanoma immunotherapy. Repertoires were generated with immunoSEQ multiplex PCR, while TCRdb's copy carries only in-frame clones and drops some. The sample holds some 14,000 clones, 70% to 90% seen once. Sequenced here: blood, sampled from a patient treated with checkpoint blockade. The receptors were sampled from a human donor with melanoma. CDR3s include the opening cysteine and the closing phenylalanine or tryptophan. The order of the fields is J gene, clone size, V gene, D gene, CDR3 protein, CDR3 DNA. D genes are given only for firm matches. Part of the rows lack a size; the others show once, few, many or a class for expanded clones.

TRBJ1-3 | few | TRBV6-1 | - | CASRLRSSGNTIYF | TGTGCCAGCAGGCTCAGGAGCTCTGGAAACACCATATATTTT
TRBJ1-6 | - | TRBV6-5 | - | CASNGEGSYNSPLHF | TGTGCCAGCAATGGGGAGGGTTCCTATAATTCACCCCTCCACTTT
TRBJ2-5 | - | TRBV6-5 | - | CASASPRAQYF | TGTGCCAGCGCCAGCCCCAGGGCCCAGTACTTC
TRBJ2-2 | - | TRBV18 | - | CASSPAQRGTGELFF | TGTGCCAGCTCACCAGCCCAAAGAGGAACCGGGGAGCTGTTTTTT
TRBJ2-5 | - | TRBV21-1 | - | CASSERGGEETQYF | TGTGCCAGCAGCGAGCGGGGGGGCGAAGAGACCCAGTACTTC
TRBJ2-1 | - | TRBV4-2 | TRBD2 | CASSQVGRENEQFF | TGTGCCAGCAGCCAAGTGGGGCGGGAGAATGAGCAGTTCTTC
TRBJ1-4 | - | TRBV7-8 | TRBD1 | CASSPLRTGHKFF | TGTGCCAGCAGCCCACTCCGGACAGGCCATAAGTTTTTT
TRBJ1-2 | - | TRBV7-2 | - | CASSLDSGYYGYTF | TGTGCCAGCAGCTTAGACTCAGGGTACTATGGCTACACCTTC
TRBJ2-5 | once | TRBV6-1 | TRBD1 | CASSDNTGDGETQYF | TGTGCCAGCAGTGATAACACAGGGGACGGCGAGACCCAGTACTTC
TRBJ1-2 | - | TRBV25-1 | - | CASSDEAGRIYGYTF | TGTGCCAGCAGTGACGAGGCAGGGAGAATATATGGCTACACCTTC
TRBJ1-2 | few | TRBV7-2 | - | CASSPPGPANYGYTF | TGTGCCAGCAGCCCCCCGGGACCCGCTAACTATGGCTACACCTTC
TRBJ1-5 | - | TRBV6-5 | - | CASRKGRQNNQPQHF | TGTGCCAGCAGAAAAGGAAGACAGAACAATCAGCCCCAGCATTTT
TRBJ2-5 | - | TRBV7-9 | - | CASSLNIQAQYF | TGTGCCAGCAGCTTAAACATTCAGGCCCAGTACTTC
TRBJ1-1 | - | TRBV5-6 | - | CASSLTITEAFF | TGTGCCAGCAGCCTTACGATTACTGAAGCTTTCTTT
TRBJ1-1 | - | TRBV7-9 | - | CASSGGTTNTEAFF | TGTGCCAGCAGCGGCGGGACAACGAACACTGAAGCTTTCTTT
TRBJ2-7 | - | TRBV11-3 | - | CASSPYQGSYEQYF | TGTGCCAGCAGCCCCTATCAGGGTTCCTACGAGCAGTACTTC
TRBJ1-2 | - | TRBV6-5 | - | CASSPGQSYGYTF | TGTGCCAGCAGTCCCGGACAGTCCTATGGCTACACCTTC
TRBJ2-6 | - | TRBV30 | - | CAWSLGVGANVLTF | TGTGCCTGGAGTTTGGGGGTCGGGGCCAACGTCCTGACTTTC
TRBJ2-3 | - | TRBV6-5 | TRBD1 | CAIATGLADTQYF | TGTGCCATTGCGACAGGGTTGGCAGATACGCAGTATTTT
TRBJ1-1 | - | TRBV6-1 | - | CASSERGYNTEAFF | TGTGCCAGCAGTGAAAGGGGGTACAACACTGAAGCTTTCTTT
TRBJ1-5 | few | TRBV6-1 | - | CASSDGVNQPQHF | TGTGCCAGCAGTGACGGGGTCAATCAGCCCCAGCATTTT
TRBJ1-1 | - | TRBV5-1 | TRBD1 | CASSLGTGALNTEAFF | TGCGCCAGCAGCTTGGGGACAGGGGCCCTGAACACTGAAGCTTTCTTT
TRBJ2-3 | - | TRBV6-5 | TRBD2 | CASSYSLAGELDTQYF | TGTGCCAGCAGTTACTCACTAGCGGGCGAGCTAGATACGCAGTATTTT
TRBJ2-5 | - | TRBV5-1 | - | CASSDLETQYF | TGCGCCAGCAGCGACCTGGAGACCCAGTACTTC
TRBJ2-2 | - | TRBV19 | TRBD1 | CASSWDRSAGELFF | TGTGCCAGTAGTTGGGACAGGAGCGCCGGGGAGCTGTTTTTT
TRBJ2-1 | - | TRBV7-2 | - | CASSLGRTGDNEQFF | TGTGCCAGCAGCTTAGGGCGGACTGGAGACAATGAGCAGTTCTTC
TRBJ1-6 | few | TRBV19 | - | CASSTQAMGSPLHF | TGTGCCAGTAGTACACAGGCCATGGGTTCACCCCTCCACTTT
TRBJ1-4 | - | TRBV7-2 | - | CASSPQGPAGEKLFF | TGTGCCAGCAGCCCCCAGGGGCCGGCGGGCGAAAAACTGTTTTTT
TRBJ2-6 | - | TRBV5-6 | - | CASSLVVTGGLGANVLTF | TGTGCCAGCAGCTTGGTTGTGACAGGAGGTCTTGGGGCCAACGTCCTGACTTTC
TRBJ2-1 | - | TRBV6-6 | - | CASSHRDHNEQFF | TGTGCCAGCAGTCACAGGGACCACAATGAGCAGTTCTTC
TRBJ1-2 | - | TRBV4-3 | - | CASSQDLGGRNWGYTF | TGCGCCAGCAGCCAAGATTTGGGGGGGCGAAATTGGGGCTACACCTTC
TRBJ1-1 | - | TRBV18 | - | CASSPSQGTTEAFF | TGTGCCAGCTCACCATCACAGGGTACCACTGAAGCTTTCTTT
TRBJ2-5 | - | TRBV5-1 | TRBD2 | CASSPSGGQETQYF | TGCGCCAGCAGCCCTAGCGGGGGGCAAGAGACCCAGTACTTC
TRBJ1-1 | - | TRBV4-1 | TRBD1 | CASSQGKGARTEAFF | TGCGCCAGCAGCCAAGGGAAGGGGGCGAGGACTGAAGCTTTCTTT
TRBJ1-1 | - | TRBV18 | - | CASSPQGGATEAFF | TGTGCCAGCTCACCACAGGGTGGGGCGACTGAAGCTTTCTTT
TRBJ1-6 | once | TRBV7-2 | - | CASSLNRGGHNSPLHF | TGTGCCAGCAGCTTAAATCGAGGAGGGCATAATTCACCCCTCCACTTT
TRBJ1-3 | - | TRBV7-9 | - | CASSSWTAVSGNTIYF | TGTGCCAGCAGCTCCTGGACAGCGGTCTCTGGAAACACCATATATTTT
TRBJ1-2 | - | TRBV19 | TRBD1 | CASSLTVRDRGFLSYTF | TGTGCCAGTAGTTTAACTGTCCGGGACAGGGGGTTCTTGAGCTACACCTTC
TRBJ2-7 | - | TRBV7-2 | - | CASSLVQGSYEQYF | TGTGCCAGCAGCTTAGTTCAGGGGTCCTACGAGCAGTACTTC
TRBJ1-5 | - | TRBV30 | TRBD1 | CAWSVTGVDQPQHF | TGTGCCTGGAGTGTAACAGGGGTGGATCAGCCCCAGCATTTT
TRBJ1-5 | once | TRBV10-1 | - | CASSEPDRTWTQHF | TGCGCCAGCAGTGAACCTGACAGAACCTGGACCCAGCATTTT
TRBJ1-6 | - | TRBV27 | - | CASSFSGAAAGSPLHF | TGTGCCAGCAGTTTCTCCGGGGCCGCTGCTGGGTCACCCCTCCACTTT
TRBJ2-7 | - | TRBV19 | - | CASSTALVGEQYF | TGTGCCAGTAGTACCGCACTCGTAGGCGAGCAGTACTTC
TRBJ1-3 | - | TRBV19 | - | CASSPGQRSSGNTIYF | TGTGCCAGTAGTCCCGGACAGCGAAGCTCTGGAAACACCATATATTTT
TRBJ2-7 | - | TRBV5-6 | - | CASSQGPFEQYF | TGTGCCAGCAGCCAGGGACCGTTTGAGCAGTACTTC